This paragraph covers one TCR beta chain sequence. This specimen includes other DNA sequences encoding the same CDR3. V was trimmed by 1 base and J by 1 base, leaving 8 bases between them. The CDR3 is 14 residues long. CDR1 SGHRS and CDR2 YFSETQ come from the germline V gene. In the authors' methods: Amplification of reference gene primers provided the estimated nucleated cell counts. The data were produced by immunoSEQ multiplex PCR, yet TCRdb's version contains in-frame clones alone and is incomplete. V, J and clone size are those of that table, while D and trimming were read from the DNA. Among over 350,000 clones listed, roughly 91% were seen once. This specimen belongs to a study of blood T cell repertoires in COVID-19. Study as a whole: Samples of COVID-19 (acute and convalescent) were obtained from the United States, Italy and Spain. T cells, B-cell-depleted T cells, or PBMCs supplied cDNA or gDNA.

Sample: peripheral blood. The sequence derives from a woman aged 25 to 45 with acute or convalescent COVID-19. This chain links TRBV5-1 with TRBJ1-1; D is undetermined. CDR3: CASSLYEGNTEAFF. Here the CDR3 DNA reads TGCGCCAGCAGCTTGTATGAGGGGAACACTGAAGCTTTCTTT. Full variable domain (rest looked up from reference TRBV5-1 and TRBJ1-1): KAGVTQTPRYLIKTRGQQVTLSCSPISGHRSVSWYQQTPGQGLQFLFEYFSETQRNKGNFPGRFSGRQFSNSRSEMNVSTLELGDSALYLCASSLYEGNTEAFFGQGTRLTVV.